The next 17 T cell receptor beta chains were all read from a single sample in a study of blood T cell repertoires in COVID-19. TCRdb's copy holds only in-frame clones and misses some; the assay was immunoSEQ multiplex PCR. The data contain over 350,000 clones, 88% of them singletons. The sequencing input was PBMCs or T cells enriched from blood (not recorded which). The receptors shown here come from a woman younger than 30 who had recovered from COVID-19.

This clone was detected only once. CDR3 DNA sequence: TGTGCCAGCAGCCTAATAGGGGGCGGACGAGCTAACTATGGCTACACCTTC. As protein: CASSLIGGGRANYGYTF. The V gene is TRBV28, the J gene TRBJ1-2; 7 nucleotides agree with TRBD1. Germline values: CDR1 MDHEN, CDR2 SYDVKM. This CDR3 contains 17 residues. V dropped 6 bases and J dropped 0; count of bases not matched to a gene: 13.

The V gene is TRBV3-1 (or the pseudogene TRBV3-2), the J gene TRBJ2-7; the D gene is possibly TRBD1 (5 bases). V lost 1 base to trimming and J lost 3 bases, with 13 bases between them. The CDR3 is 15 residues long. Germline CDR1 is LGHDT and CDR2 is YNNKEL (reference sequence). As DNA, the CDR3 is TGTGCCAGCAGCCAAGTTCAGGGCCCTGGCTACGAGCAGTACTTC. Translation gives CASSQVQGPGYEQYF.

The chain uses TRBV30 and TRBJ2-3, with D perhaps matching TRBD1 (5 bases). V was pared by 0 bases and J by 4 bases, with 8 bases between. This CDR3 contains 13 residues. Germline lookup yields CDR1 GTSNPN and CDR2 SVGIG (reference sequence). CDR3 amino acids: CAWSVGDPDTQYF. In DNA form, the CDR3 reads TGTGCCTGGAGTGTAGGGGATCCAGATACGCAGTATTTT.

Here the CDR3 reads CASSPAFYGYTF. CDR3 in DNA: TGCGCCAGCAGCCCAGCGTTCTATGGCTACACCTTC. The rearrangement joins TRBV5-1 to TRBJ1-2, with D unclear. The V and J ends lost 4 bases and 4 bases respectively, with 8 bases between them. The CDR3 runs to 12 residues. CDR1 SGHRS and CDR2 YFSETQ come from the germline V gene.

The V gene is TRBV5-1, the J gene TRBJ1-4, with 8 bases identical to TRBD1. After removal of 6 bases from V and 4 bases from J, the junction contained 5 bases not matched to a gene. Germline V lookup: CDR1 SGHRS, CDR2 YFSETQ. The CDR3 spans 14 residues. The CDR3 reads CASTRTGNNEKLFF. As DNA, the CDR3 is TGCGCCAGCACCCGGACAGGGAATAATGAAAAACTGTTTTTT. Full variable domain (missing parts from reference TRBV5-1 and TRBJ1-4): KAGVTQTPRYLIKTRGQQVTLSCSPISGHRSVSWYQQTPGQGLQFLFEYFSETQRNKGNFPGRFSGRQFSNSRSEMNVSTLELGDSALYLCASTRTGNNEKLFFGSGTQLSVL.

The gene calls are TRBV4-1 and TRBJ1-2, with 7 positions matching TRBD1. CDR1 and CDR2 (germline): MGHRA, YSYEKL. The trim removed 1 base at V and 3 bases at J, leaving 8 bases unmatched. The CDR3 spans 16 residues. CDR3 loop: CASSQGGGAKDYGYTF. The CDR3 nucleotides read TGCGCCAGCAGCCAAGGAGGGGGCGCAAAGGACTATGGCTACACCTTC.

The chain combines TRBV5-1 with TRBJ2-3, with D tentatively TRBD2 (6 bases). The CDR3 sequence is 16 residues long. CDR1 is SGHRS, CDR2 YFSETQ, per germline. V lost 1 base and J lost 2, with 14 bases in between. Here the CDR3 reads CASSLPTSRDTDTQYF. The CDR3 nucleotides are TGCGCCAGCAGCTTGCCCACTAGCAGAGACACAGATACGCAGTATTTT.

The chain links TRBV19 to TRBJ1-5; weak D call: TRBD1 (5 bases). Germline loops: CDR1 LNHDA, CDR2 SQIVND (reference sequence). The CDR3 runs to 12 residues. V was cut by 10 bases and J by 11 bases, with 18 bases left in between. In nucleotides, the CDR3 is TGTGCCATCGCTACGGTCGGGGGGGCCCAGCATTTT. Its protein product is CAIATVGGAQHF.

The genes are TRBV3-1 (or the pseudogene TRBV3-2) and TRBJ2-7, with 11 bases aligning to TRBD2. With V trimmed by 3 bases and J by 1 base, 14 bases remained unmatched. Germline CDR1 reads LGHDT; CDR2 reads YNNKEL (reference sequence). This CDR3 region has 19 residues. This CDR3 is CASSQSSTSGGHLSYEQYF. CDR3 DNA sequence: TGTGCCAGCAGCCAGTCCTCCACTAGCGGGGGCCATCTTTCCTACGAGCAGTACTTC.

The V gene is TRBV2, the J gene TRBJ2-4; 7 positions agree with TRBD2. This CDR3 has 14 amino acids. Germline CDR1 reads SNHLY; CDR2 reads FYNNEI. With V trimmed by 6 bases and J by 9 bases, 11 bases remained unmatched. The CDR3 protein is CASSVGEGSGIQYF. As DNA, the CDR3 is TGTGCCAGCAGCGTGGGGGAGGGGTCGGGCATTCAGTACTTC.

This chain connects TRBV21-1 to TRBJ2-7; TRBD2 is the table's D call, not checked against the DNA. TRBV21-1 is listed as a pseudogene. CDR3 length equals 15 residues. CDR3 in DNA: TGTGCCAGCAGCAACAAAATCCCTAGCGACTACGAGCAGTACTTC. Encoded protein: CASSNKIPSDYEQYF.

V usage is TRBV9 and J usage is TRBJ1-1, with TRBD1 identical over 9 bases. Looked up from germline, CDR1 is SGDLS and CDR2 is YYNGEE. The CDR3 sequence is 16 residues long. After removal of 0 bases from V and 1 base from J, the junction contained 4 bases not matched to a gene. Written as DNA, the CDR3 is TGTGCCAGCAGCGTAGCCCCGACAGGGGGGAACACTGAAGCTTTCTTT. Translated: CASSVAPTGGNTEAFF.

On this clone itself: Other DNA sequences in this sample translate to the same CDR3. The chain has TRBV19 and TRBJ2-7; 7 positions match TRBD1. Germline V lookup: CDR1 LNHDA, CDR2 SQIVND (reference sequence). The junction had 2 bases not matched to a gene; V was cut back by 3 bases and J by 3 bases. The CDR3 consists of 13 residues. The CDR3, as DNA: TGTGCCAGTAGTATGACAGGGAGCTACGAGCAGTACTTC. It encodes CASSMTGSYEQYF.

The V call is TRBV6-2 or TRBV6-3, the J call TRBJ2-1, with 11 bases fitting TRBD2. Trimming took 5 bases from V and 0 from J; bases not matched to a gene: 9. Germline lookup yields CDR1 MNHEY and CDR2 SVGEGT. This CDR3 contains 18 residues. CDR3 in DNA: TGTGCCAGCAGTGATACTAGCGGGAGATTGAGCTCCTACAATGAGCAGTTCTTC. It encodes CASSDTSGRLSSYNEQFF.

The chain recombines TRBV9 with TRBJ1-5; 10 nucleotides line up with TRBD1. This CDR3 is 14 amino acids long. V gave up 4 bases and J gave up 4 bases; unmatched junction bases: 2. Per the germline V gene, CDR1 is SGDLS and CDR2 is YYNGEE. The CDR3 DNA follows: TGTGCCAGCAGCCCGGGACAGGGGAATCAGCCCCAGCATTTT. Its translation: CASSPGQGNQPQHF.

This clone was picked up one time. CDR3 sequence reads: CASSYRETGELFF. CDR3 nucleotides: TGTGCCAGCAGTTACAGGGAAACCGGGGAGCTGTTTTTT. V usage is TRBV12-3 or TRBV12-4 and J usage is TRBJ2-2; a weak D match, TRBD1 (6 bases). V dropped 4 bases and J dropped 5 bases, with 8 bases sitting between them. The CDR3 consists of 13 residues.

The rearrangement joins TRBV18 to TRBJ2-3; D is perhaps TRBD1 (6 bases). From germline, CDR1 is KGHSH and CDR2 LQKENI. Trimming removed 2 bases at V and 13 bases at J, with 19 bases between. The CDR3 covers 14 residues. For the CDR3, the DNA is TGTGCCAGCTCACCATCCCGTACCGGGACAAGTGAGTATTTT. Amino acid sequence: CASSPSRTGTSEYF.